Detailed here is one T cell receptor (beta chain). Its specific antigen is unknown. No base quality values were provided; no much bigger clone lies one nucleotide off. This entry comes from a study of blood T cell repertoires in COVID-19 (dated by TCRdb to between 2020 and 2021). Notes on the research overall: Samples from collaborators originated in the United States, Italy and Spain and spanned both the acute and convalescent phases of COVID-19. Samples were obtained from the ongoing ImmuneRACE study (first 160 participants) and from 1,200 or so subjects provided by 6 global collaborators. The repertoires were released in a freely available public database meant as a resource for research on the immune response to SARS-CoV-2. Where HLA class I and class II types were available, the types were taken from metadata supplied by the sample provider, not from assay-based typing. Subjects who had been exposed to COVID-19, were actively infected with it, or had recovered from it provided the deeply sampled blood TCRbeta repertoires that made up the dataset. The material from the prospective study consisted of cDNA or gDNA derived from T cells, B-cell-depleted T cells, or PBMCs. The sample metadata nearly always contained a de-identified subject ID, COVID-19 status, age in years and sex. What the work shows at the level of the full study, not this receptor alone: The quantity of clinical and demographic metadata differed by source and by participant and was supplied without curation.

The CDR3 goes from the cysteine to the phenylalanine over 14 residues. The sequence is cut down to CDR3 DNA, 42 bases in frame from base 1. Sequences SGHTA (CDR1) and FQGNSA (CDR2) are obtained from the germline V gene. V loses 6 bases at its end and J loses 2 bases; junction bases beyond the gene matches: 7. One collaborating source in Seattle enrolled patients during active infection and followed them longitudinally through the course of disease. The collaborating institutions used their own protocols to collect whole blood in K2EDTA tubes. For TCRbeta analysis, collaborator samples were shipped as frozen whole blood, as isolated PBMCs, or as DNA extracted from either sample type. TCRbeta CDR3 regions were amplified from genomic DNA by means of the immunoSEQ Assay, a bias-controlled multiplex PCR. In the source study's methods: Within the assay, amplification of reference gene primers was used to estimate how many nucleated cells each sample contained. To quantify the absolute abundance of each unique TCRbeta CDR3 rearrangement, sequence reads were collapsed and filtered. For each sample, productive Simpson clonality was calculated by taking the square root of Simpson's diversity index across productive rearrangements. Not all clones reach the TCRdb copy of this immuneACCESS table, which keeps in-frame sequences only. Checked studies attribute under half of the gap to unresolved V genes and leave the rest unexplained. V, J and clone size reflect that table, while D and trimming were determined from the DNA. The sample table shows about 240,000 clones, and about 90% are seen once. Approximately 0.8% of the sample is taken by the ten largest.

The clonotype comes from a man aged 25 to 45 with COVID-19, enrolled during active disease. The sample taken for sequencing was peripheral blood. This chain joins TRBV7-2 to TRBJ2-7; 7 bases in between match TRBD2. The nucleotides read TGTGCCAGCAGATATTATAGCGGGCCCTACGAGCAGTACTTC. It is translated as CASRYYSGPYEQYF.